This T cell receptor beta chain was recorded in a study of cytomegalovirus exposure and HLA in healthy donors. The study, taken as a whole, reports: TCR beta V segments were, for the most part, productive about 87% or about 30% of the time in an earlier analysis. An analysis that came later showed most CMV-associated TCR beta chains appearing HLA-restricted. There were fewer than 200 TCR beta chains listed as cytomegalovirus-associated.

Details on this clone: What it recognizes is unknown. This sample also contains other DNA sequences that code for the same CDR3.

Germline V gene data show CDR1 as KGHSH and CDR2 as LQKENI. The CDR3 loop spans 15 amino acids. The V and J ends lost 2 bases and 5 bases respectively, with 14 bases between them. The PCR had 60 Vbeta and 13 Jbeta primers. Libraries were prepared by immunoSEQ multiplex PCR; TCRdb keeps only in-frame clonotypes and omits some of them. The sample lists over 150,000 clones, around 68% occurring once. The V and J genes are TRBV18 and TRBJ2-3; the D gene is possibly TRBD1 (5 bases). The TCR sequence derives from a man between 45 and 60 years old in good health and CMV-seronegative. Sequenced input: PBMCs. CDR3 nucleotides: TGTGCCAGCTCACCAAGAGATAGGGGTGGAGATACGCAGTATTTT. Residues: CASSPRDRGGDTQYF.